Described below is a single TCR beta chain sequence and its context. Its antigen remains unknown. Investigators made cDNA in eight separate reactions per sample. Using the 5' RACE reads, TCRdb records one entry per CDR3 protein without DNA. Its clone listing holds approximately 400,000 distinct CDR3 sequences. Blood was drawn once per donor, and each sample measured 2 to 2.5 ml. The sample belongs to a study of monozygotic twins with inflammatory bowel disease. The CDR3 sequence is 15 residues long. Per the germline V gene, CDR1 is LNHNV and CDR2 is YYDKDF (reference sequence). Study results and caveats: A single strong IBD-associated signal or clonotype was not supported by the findings.

The sequencing input was blood. The TCR sequence derives from a human donor with ulcerative colitis or Crohn's disease, or a healthy co-twin of an affected twin (not recorded which). The chain links TRBV15 to TRBJ1-6; TCRdb proposes TRBD1, but this gene call is untestable without DNA. The CDR3 loop is CATSIKQGGNSPLHF.